This T cell receptor beta chain is drawn from a study of T cell responses to AZD1222 COVID-19 vaccine (dated by TCRdb to the early 2020s). The study in broad terms: AZD1222 recipients with second doses at about 4 weeks or about 12 weeks were pooled, because spike-specific TCR depth and breadth did not differ between schedules. Trial participants were enrolled into age subgroups of 18-55, 56-69 and 70-plus years, which contained 148, 28 and 57 TCR-sequenced participants, respectively. TCR sequencing covered 230 or so trial participants: 207 given two doses of AZD1222 and 26 given two doses of MenACWY control vaccine. Study-level results and caveats: Epitopes outside the regions mutated in the B.1.351 and B.1.1.7 variants were reportedly recognized by nearly half of the unique spike-specific TCRs. The vaccine-associated CD4 TCRs covered the entire spike protein, and the dominant responses fell in regions 160-218 and 743-854. Because no day 14 peak-response samples were available, the repertoires could be characterized only after the peak T cell response. Participants were mostly white British and included more females than males, and it was suggested by the authors that clonal diversity may have been underestimated. The 56-69-year group was small, and its depth increase did not reach significance, likely because of low power. After two AZD1222 doses, spike-specific TCR breadth and depth were significantly higher than at day 0 and than in MenACWY recipients. Conclusions about previously exposed vaccinees are limited because only a handful of AZD1222 recipients were SARS-CoV-2 seropositive at baseline.

The CDR3 regions of human TCRbeta chains were analyzed by immunosequencing. The study's own analysis went as follows. Repertoire TCRs were checked for matches against a reference library of SARS-CoV-2-specific TCRs that had been generated using the MIRA antigen-specificity platform. Breadth was defined as the fraction of unique TCRs that were SARS-CoV-2-associated. Depth was defined as the fraction of total T cells that were SARS-CoV-2-associated. Each spike-specific TCR was assigned to its reactive spike region and to a CD4 or CD8 class using the MIRA data. Log10-transformed breadth and depth values were compared by one-way ANOVA with Sidak's multiple comparisons tests. TCRdb mirrors the immuneACCESS table, restricted to in-frame sequences. Some clones are absent from its copies; in checked studies, under half trace to an unresolved V gene, and the reason for the others is unknown. The D gene and trimming were derived from the DNA, and the V and J assignments and clone size from that table. The sample yields around 100,000 clones; around 94% were counted once. The ten largest account for 2% to 2.5% of the sample.

A single count supports this clone. Its target antigen remains unknown. The record has no base qualities; no much larger clone is one base away. Taken from the germline V gene, the CDR1 and CDR2 loops are WSHSY and SAAADI. V loses 6 bases, J loses 1 base, and the germline ends lie 11 bases apart. The CDR3 starts with the cysteine, ends with the phenylalanine, and has 14 residues. CDR3 DNA is the only sequence kept; it has 42 bases, read in frame from the first base. Reading the label with the study, this specimen's time point is: baseline before first vaccination. Samples from vaccinated people were obtained from the UK trials COV001 and COV002, which included a single-blind randomized controlled phase 2/3 trial of AZD1222 (ChAdOx1 nCoV-19) in healthy adults. For TCRbeta chain sequencing, PBMC samples were collected from trial participants at day 0 and at day 28 after the second dose.

This clonotype was sampled from an adult in good health. The chain is encoded by TRBV10-2 joined to TRBJ2-3; the D gene identity is not certain. Sequenced here: peripheral blood, sampled on day 0 of AZD1222 vaccination. The nucleotides read TGCGCCAGCAGCAACTATCGGGGCACAGATACGCAGTATTTT. Translated, this gives CASSNYRGTDTQYF.